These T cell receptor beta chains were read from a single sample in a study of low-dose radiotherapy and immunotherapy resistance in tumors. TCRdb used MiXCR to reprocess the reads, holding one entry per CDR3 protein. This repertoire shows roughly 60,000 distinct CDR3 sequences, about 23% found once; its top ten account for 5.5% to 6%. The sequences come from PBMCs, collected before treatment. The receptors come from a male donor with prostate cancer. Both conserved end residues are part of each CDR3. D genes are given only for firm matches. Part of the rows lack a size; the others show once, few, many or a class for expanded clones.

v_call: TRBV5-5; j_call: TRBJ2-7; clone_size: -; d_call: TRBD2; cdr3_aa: CASSLGASGYEQYF; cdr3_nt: TGTGCCAGCAGCTTGGGGGCTAGCGGCTACGAGCAGTACTTC
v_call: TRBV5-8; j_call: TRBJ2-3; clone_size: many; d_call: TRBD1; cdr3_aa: CASSRGTGEGTDTQYF; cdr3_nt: TGTGCCAGCAGCCGCGGGACAGGGGAGGGCACAGATACGCAGTATTTT
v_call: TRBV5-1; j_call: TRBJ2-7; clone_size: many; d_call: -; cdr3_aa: CASSLVISGRLPDEQYF; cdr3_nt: TGCGCCAGCAGCTTGGTAATTAGCGGCCGACTTCCCGACGAGCAGTACTTC
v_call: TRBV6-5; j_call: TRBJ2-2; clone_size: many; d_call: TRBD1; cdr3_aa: CASSRQGDYTGELFF; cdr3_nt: TGTGCCAGCAGTCGACAGGGGGATTACACCGGGGAGCTGTTTTTT
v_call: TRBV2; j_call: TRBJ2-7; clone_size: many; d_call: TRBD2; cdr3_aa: CASKMRGSSYEQYF; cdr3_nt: TGTGCCAGCAAAATGCGGGGGAGCTCCTACGAGCAGTACTTC
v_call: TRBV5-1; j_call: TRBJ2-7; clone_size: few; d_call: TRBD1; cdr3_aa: CASSSQGVQYEQYF; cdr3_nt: TGCGCCAGCAGCTCCCAGGGGGTTCAATACGAGCAGTACTTC
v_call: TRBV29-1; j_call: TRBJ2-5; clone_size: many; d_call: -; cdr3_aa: CSVGRIQETQYF; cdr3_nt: TGCAGCGTTGGTCGGATACAAGAGACCCAGTACTTC
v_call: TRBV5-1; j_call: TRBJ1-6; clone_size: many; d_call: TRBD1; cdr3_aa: CASSFDRGNSPLHF; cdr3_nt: TGCGCCAGCAGCTTCGACAGGGGAAATTCACCCCTCCACTTT
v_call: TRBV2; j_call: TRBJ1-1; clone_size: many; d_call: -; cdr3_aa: CASSGGTFVFDTEAFF; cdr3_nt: TGTGCCAGCAGTGGGGGGACTTTCGTGTTTGACACTGAAGCTTTCTTT
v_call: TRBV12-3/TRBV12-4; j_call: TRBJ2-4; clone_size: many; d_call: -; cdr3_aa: CASSLGPGDYNIQYF; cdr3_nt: TGTGCCAGCAGTTTGGGGCCAGGGGATTACAACATTCAGTACTTC
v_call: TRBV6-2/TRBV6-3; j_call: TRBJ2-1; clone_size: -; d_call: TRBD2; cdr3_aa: CASIPRGLAGLNEQFF; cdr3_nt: TGTGCCAGCATACCTAGGGGACTAGCGGGACTGAATGAGCAGTTCTTC
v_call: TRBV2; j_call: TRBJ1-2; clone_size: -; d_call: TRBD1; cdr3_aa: CASTGQAFNGYTF; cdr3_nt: TGTGCCAGCACGGGACAGGCCTTCAATGGCTACACCTTC
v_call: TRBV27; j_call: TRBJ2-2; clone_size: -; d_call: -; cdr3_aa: CASSLVRTGELFF; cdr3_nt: TGTGCCAGCAGTTTGGTACGGACCGGGGAGCTGTTTTTT
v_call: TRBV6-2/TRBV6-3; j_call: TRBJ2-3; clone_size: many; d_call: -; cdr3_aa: CASRKGDRTDTQYF; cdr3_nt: TGTGCCAGCAGGAAAGGGGACCGCACAGATACGCAGTATTTT
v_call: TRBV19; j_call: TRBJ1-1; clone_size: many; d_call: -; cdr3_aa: CASSIGDRTTEAFF; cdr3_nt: TGTGCCAGTAGTATTGGAGACAGGACCACTGAAGCTTTCTTT
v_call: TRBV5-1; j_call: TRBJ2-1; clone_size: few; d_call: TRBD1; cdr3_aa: CASSPPGQGRNEQFF; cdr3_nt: TGCGCCAGCAGCCCCCCGGGACAGGGTAGGAATGAGCAGTTCTTC
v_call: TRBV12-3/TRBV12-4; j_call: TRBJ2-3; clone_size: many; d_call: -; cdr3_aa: CASSHRDPTDTQYF; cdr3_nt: TGTGCCAGCAGTCACAGAGACCCCACAGATACGCAGTATTTT
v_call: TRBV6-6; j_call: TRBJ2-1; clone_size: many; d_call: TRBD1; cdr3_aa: CASSHGGQGEINEQFF; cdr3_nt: TGTGCCAGCAGCCATGGCGGACAGGGGGAGATCAATGAGCAGTTCTTC
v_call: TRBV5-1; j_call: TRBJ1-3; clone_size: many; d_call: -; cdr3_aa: CASSDLSVGNTIYF; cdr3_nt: TGCGCCAGCAGCGATCTGTCAGTTGGAAACACCATATATTTT
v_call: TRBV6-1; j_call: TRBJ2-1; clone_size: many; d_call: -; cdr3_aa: CASSDSYNEQFF; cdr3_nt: TGTGCCAGCAGTGATTCCTACAATGAGCAGTTCTTC